The 24 T cell receptor beta chains presented below share a single source sample, sequenced in a study of CD8+CD57+ T cells in acquired aplastic anemia. Patients sequenced had flow cytometry evidence of CD8+CD57+ cell expansion. According to the study, genomic DNA was the template for TCR beta VDJ and CDR3 profiling. TCRdb reprocessed the reads via MiXCR and lists one record per CDR3 protein. The sample shows about 290,000 distinct CDR3 sequences, 45% to 65% of them seen only once. What was sequenced was sorted CD4+, CD8+, or CD8+CD57+ T cells (not recorded which) from PBMCs. The receptors shown here come from a human donor with aplastic anemia.

The chain recombines TRBV12-3 or TRBV12-4 with TRBJ1-5; 7 nucleotides match TRBD1. The V and J ends lost 5 bases and 7 bases, in that order; junction bases with no gene match: 8. The CDR3 totals 14 residues. CDR3 protein: CASSRQGSRQPQHF. The CDR3 nucleotides are TGTGCCAGCAGTAGACAGGGATCGAGGCAGCCCCAGCATTTT.

This chain connects TRBV5-1 to TRBJ2-7; 10 nucleotides line up with TRBD1. The CDR3 consists of 12 residues. V lost 4 bases and J lost 13; bases outside the gene matches: 8. Germline-derived CDR1 and CDR2 are SGHRS and YFSETQ. CDR3 sequence: CASSLAGQGFYF. CDR3 bases: TGCGCCAGCAGCCTGGCGGGACAGGGGTTCTACTTC.

The gene calls are TRBV25-1 and TRBJ2-1, with D hard to call. V was shortened by 7 bases and J by 1 base, with 11 bases between the two germline ends. From germline, CDR1 is MGHDK and CDR2 SYGVNS. This CDR3 is built from 14 residues. The CDR3 protein is CASIQDSSYNEQFF. CDR3 bases: TGTGCCAGCATCCAGGATAGTTCCTACAATGAGCAGTTCTTC.

As concerns this clonotype: A read error may explain this, as a much larger clone is one base away. V is TRBV6-5 and J is TRBJ1-1; 8 nucleotides line up with TRBD1. Germline assignment: CDR1 MNHEY and CDR2 SVGAGI. The CDR3 runs to 14 residues. V dropped 5 bases and J dropped 5; count of bases not matched to a gene: 7. In nucleotides, the CDR3 is TGTGCCAGCAGTACACCGACAGGGGAGACTGAAGCTTTCTTT. It codes for CASSTPTGETEAFF.

The chain is built from TRBV15 and TRBJ2-7; 8 nucleotides line up with TRBD1. The CDR3 totals 16 residues. Germline V gene sequence: CDR1 LNHNV, CDR2 YYDKDF (reference sequence). With 1 base clipped from V and 2 bases from J, the junction kept 7 bases outside the gene matches. CDR3 in DNA: TGTGCCACCAGCAGAGCGACAGGGGAAGGGGCCTACGAGCAGTACTTC. It is translated as CATSRATGEGAYEQYF. The whole variable domain, filled in from reference TRBV15 and TRBJ2-7, reads DAMVIQNPRYQVTQFGKPVTLSCSQTLNHNVMYWYQQKSSQAPKLLFHYYDKDFNNEADTPDNFQSRRPNTSFCFLDIRSPGLGDTAMYLCATSRATGEGAYEQYFGPGTRLTVT.

The V call is TRBV7-8, the J call TRBJ2-5; the D gene is possibly TRBD1 (6 bases). V shed 1 base and J shed 4 bases, with 16 bases lying between them. Germline V gives CDR1 SGHVS, CDR2 FQNEAQ. The CDR3 totals 16 residues. CDR3 in amino acids: CASSLGLAGVGETQYF. The CDR3 coding sequence is TGTGCCAGCAGCTTAGGATTGGCAGGGGTAGGAGAGACCCAGTACTTC.

This clonotype was detected many times. V gene TRBV19 combines with J gene TRBJ2-2, with 7 bases that match TRBD2. The V and J ends lost 5 bases and 5 bases, in that order; junction bases with no gene match: 2. Per germline, CDR1 LNHDA and CDR2 SQIVND (reference sequence). The CDR3 is made up of 13 amino acids. The DNA of the CDR3 is TGTGCCAGTAGTTGGGGGGGTACCGGGGAGCTGTTTTTT. Translating it yields CASSWGGTGELFF.

The chain links TRBV12-3 or TRBV12-4 to TRBJ1-6; TRBD1 might be the D (6 bases). V lost 7 bases and J 14 bases, leaving 18 bases between the germline ends. There are 13 residues in the CDR3. This chain's CDR3 is CASTHKGGEALHF. CDR3 nucleotides: TGTGCCAGCACCCACAAGGGGGGAGAGGCCCTCCACTTT.

This sequence joins TRBV5-1 and TRBJ2-4; 7 bases match TRBD2. V trimming: 2 bases; J trimming: 6 bases; junction bases outside the gene matches: 8. The CDR3 is 15 amino acids. CDR1 and CDR2 (germline): SGHRS, YFSETQ. CDR3 sequence: CASSFSSGGLNIQYF. The CDR3 DNA is TGCGCCAGCAGCTTCAGTTCCGGGGGGTTAAACATTCAGTACTTC.

This chain links TRBV4-3 with TRBJ1-6; TRBD1 might be the D (5 bases). The CDR3 sequence is 16 residues long. The ends were cut back, 4 bases at V and 5 bases at J, with 15 bases in the middle. CDR1 LGHNA and CDR2 YSLEER come from the germline V gene. In DNA, the CDR3 is TGCGCCAGCAGCCTTGATAGGCAGGGTAATAATTCACCCCTCCACTTT. Translating gives CASSLDRQGNNSPLHF.

This clonotype was recorded at least ten times. The CDR3 region has the DNA TGTGCCAGCAGTTACGACAAGTCCTACGAGCAGTACTTC. It codes for CASSYDKSYEQYF. The chain has TRBV6-5 and TRBJ2-7; D uncertain. Germline CDR1 is MNHEY and CDR2 is SVGAGI. Trimming cost V 2 bases and J 1 base, with 6 bases left between them. The CDR3 contains 13 residues.

CDR3 DNA: TGTGCCAGCAACCCTAGACAGGGGGTGGGTGGCTACACCTTC. This encodes CASNPRQGVGGYTF. J is TRBJ1-2 and V is TRBV7-2; 9 positions match TRBD1. The junction had 10 bases not matched to a gene; V was cut back by 7 bases and J by 7 bases. Germline CDR1 reads SGHTA; CDR2 reads FQGNSA. This CDR3 has 14 residues.

This clonotype was recorded a few times. The V and J genes are TRBV7-6 and TRBJ2-7, with D tentatively TRBD1 (5 bases). From germline, CDR1 is SGHVS and CDR2 FNYEAQ. The V end lost 5 bases, the J end lost 2 bases, and 13 bases lay between the germline ends. CDR3 length: 14 amino acids. The CDR3 bases are TGTGCCAGCAGCCGCATAGACAGTGCCTACGAGCAGTACTTC. Its protein product is CASSRIDSAYEQYF. The variable domain in full, with the rest retrieved from reference TRBV7-6 and TRBJ2-7, is GAGVSQSPRYKVTKRGQDVALRCDPISGHVSLYWYRQALGQGPEFLTYFNYEAQQDKSGLPNDRFSAERPEGSISTLTIQRTEQRDSAMYRCASSRIDSAYEQYFGPGTRLTVT.

The V gene is TRBV7-9, the J gene TRBJ1-2; TRBD1 is a possible D gene (6 bases). Trimming shortened V by 0 bases and J by 6 bases, and 11 bases separated the two germline ends. The CDR3 is 14 residues long. Germline assignment: CDR1 SEHNR and CDR2 FQNEAQ (reference sequence). CDR3 nucleotide sequence: TGTGCCAGCAGCTTAGCTACAGGGTTTGATGGCTACACCTTC. Encoded protein: CASSLATGFDGYTF.

This chain joins TRBV19 and TRBJ2-7, with 9 nucleotides matching TRBD1. The CDR3 consists of 15 residues. The germline V gene has CDR1 LNHDA and CDR2 SQIVND (reference sequence). V lost 4 bases, J lost 7 bases, and 11 bases stayed unmatched. The CDR3 sequence: CASSTTGGHTGEQYF. In nucleotides, the CDR3 is TGTGCCAGTAGTACGACAGGGGGGCACACCGGGGAGCAGTACTTC.

The chain uses TRBV24-1 and TRBJ2-2, with 8 bases identical to TRBD1. With V trimmed by 0 bases and J by 7 bases, 6 bases remained unmatched. The CDR3 runs to 16 residues. Looked up from germline, CDR1 is KGHDR and CDR2 is SFDVKD. The CDR3 nucleotides are TGTGCCACCAGTGATTTGGACAGGGGAGGTATCGGGGAGCTGTTTTTT. It codes for CATSDLDRGGIGELFF.

This clonotype has a count of ten or more. The J gene is TRBJ1-1, the V gene TRBV19; D ambiguous. CDR1 and CDR2 (germline): LNHDA, SQIVND (reference sequence). V lost 0 bases and J lost 0, with 8 bases in between. This CDR3 spans 15 amino acids. CDR3 in DNA: TGTGCCAGTAGTATAGATCCCGGTATGAACACTGAAGCTTTCTTT. It specifies CASSIDPGMNTEAFF.

Many counts were recorded for this clonotype. V is TRBV4-1 and J is TRBJ2-2; a weak D match, TRBD2 (5 bases). The CDR3 is 15 residues long. Germline V gene sequence: CDR1 MGHRA, CDR2 YSYEKL. The V end was cut by 2 bases, the J end by 4 bases, with 11 bases between. The CDR3 DNA follows: TGCGCCAGCAGCCAACCAACTAGAGGCACCGGGGAGCTGTTTTTT. Translated: CASSQPTRGTGELFF.

This rearrangement joins TRBV7-8 to TRBJ1-5; D perhaps matches TRBD1 (5 bases). The CDR3 covers 15 residues. The germline V gene encodes CDR1 SGHVS and CDR2 FQNEAQ. Trimming cost V 0 bases and J 6 bases, with 12 bases left between them. CDR3 in DNA: TGTGCCAGCAGCTTAGCTAACAGGCGGAGTCAGCCCCAGCATTTT. Its protein product is CASSLANRRSQPQHF. Filled out from reference TRBV7-8 and TRBJ1-5, the complete variable domain reads GAGVSQSPRYKVAKRGQDVALRCDPISGHVSLFWYQQALGQGPEFLTYFQNEAQLDKSGLPSDRFFAERPEGSVSTLKIQRTQQEDSAVYLCASSLANRRSQPQHFGDGTRLSIL.

This clonotype turned up a few times. This chain joins TRBV24-1 and TRBJ1-2; 7 nucleotides agree with TRBD1. The length of the CDR3 is 13 residues. J gave up 7 bases and V 4 bases, and 5 bases lay outside the gene matches. CDR1 is KGHDR and CDR2 is SFDVKD in the germline V gene. The CDR3 bases are TGTGCCACCAGTGAGCCGACAGGGAGTGGCTACACCTTC. This encodes CATSEPTGSGYTF.

This chain joins TRBV7-2 and TRBJ2-3; D may be TRBD2 (8 bases). V lost 7 bases and J lost 4, with 18 bases in between. Germline CDR1 is SGHTA and CDR2 is FQGNSA. This CDR3 comprises 15 residues. The CDR3 bases are TGTGCCAGCACCAAAGGGGGCGGGAGGTCAGATACGCAGTATTTT. It is translated as CASTKGGGRSDTQYF.

This clonotype was counted many times. This chain connects TRBV19 to TRBJ1-5, with D tentatively TRBD1 (5 bases). Trimming took off 6 bases at V and 1 base at J, with 19 bases between the two ends. CDR1 is LNHDA, CDR2 SQIVND, per germline (reference sequence). The CDR3 extends over 17 amino acids. The CDR3 nucleotides read TGTGCCAGTAGCCCCCAGGGAGGGCTTCGGAGCAATCAGCCCCAGCATTTT. Translation: CASSPQGGLRSNQPQHF.

The gene calls are TRBV5-1 and TRBJ1-1; D might be TRBD1 (6 bases). CDR1 is SGHRS and CDR2 is YFSETQ in the germline V gene. This CDR3 is 15 amino acids long. V was shortened by 4 bases and J by 1 base, with 14 bases between the two germline ends. As DNA, the CDR3 is TGCGCCAGCAGCCTCGGGGGCATAGCGAACACTGAAGCTTTCTTT. As protein: CASSLGGIANTEAFF.

Turning to this clonotype: At one end the junction does not follow the germline gene, possibly because of a read error. This chain uses TRBV10-1 with TRBJ2-5, with TRBD2 identical over 8 bases. Per germline, CDR1 WNHNN and CDR2 SYGVQD (reference sequence). This CDR3 region has 18 residues. The CDR3 spells CASSYSGTSAGGVETQYF. The CDR3, as DNA: TGTGCCAGCAGTTACAGCGGAACCTCGGCGGGAGGAGTGGAGACCCAGTACTTC.